Listed below are T cell receptor beta chains from one sample, sequenced in a study of Graves' ophthalmopathy and Graves' hyperthyroidism. TCRdb reanalysed the multiplex PCR reads using MiXCR and keeps one entry per CDR3 protein. The sample yields around 40,000 distinct CDR3 sequences, roughly half seen once. Sequenced: peripheral blood. The receptors shown here come from an adult man with Graves' ophthalmopathy. CDR3s include the opening cysteine and the closing phenylalanine or tryptophan. The order of the fields is V gene, D gene, J gene, clone size, CDR3 protein, CDR3 DNA. The D gene is left open where the match is weak. Rows give clone size only sometimes, using once, few, many, or a class for an expanded clone.

TRBV10-2	TRBD2	TRBJ2-7	few	CASSEFVVRSSGRMYEQYF	TGCGCCAGCAGTGAGTTTGTTGTTCGGAGCAGCGGGAGAATGTACGAGCAGTACTTC
TRBV25-1	-	TRBJ2-3	few	CASRKTGTITYTDTQYF	TGTGCCAGCAGAAAGACCGGGACAATCACTTACACAGATACGCAGTATTTT
TRBV10-3	TRBD1	TRBJ2-7	-	CAISESVGQGTEQYF	TGTGCCATCAGTGAGTCCGTGGGACAGGGAACCGAGCAGTACTTC
TRBV12-3/TRBV12-4	TRBD1	TRBJ2-5	-	CASSQGAGQPQYF	TGTGCCAGCAGCCAGGGGGCGGGTCAGCCCCAGTACTTC
TRBV16	TRBD1	TRBJ1-4	-	CASSRTRVNRGLTEKLFF	TGTGCCAGCAGCCGCACCAGAGTAAACAGGGGTTTAACGGAAAAACTGTTTTTT
TRBV20-1	TRBD1	TRBJ2-7	-	CSALTGTYEQYF	TGCAGTGCCCTGACAGGGACCTACGAGCAGTACTTC
TRBV7-9	-	TRBJ2-5	many	CASSLTFIFPETQYF	TGTGCCAGCAGCTTAACCTTTATTTTCCCAGAGACCCAGTACTTC
TRBV4-1	TRBD1	TRBJ2-5	many	CASSYSGTGDQETQYF	TGCGCCAGCAGCTACTCGGGGACAGGGGACCAAGAGACCCAGTACTTC
TRBV7-9	TRBD1	TRBJ2-7	-	CASSLSDRGTYEQYF	TGTGCCAGCAGCTTATCGGACAGGGGGACCTACGAGCAGTACTTC
TRBV20-1	-	TRBJ1-5	once	CSASFGHHNQPQHF	TGCAGTGCTAGTTTCGGACATCACAATCAGCCCCAGCATTTT
TRBV5-1	TRBD2	TRBJ2-1	-	CVSSLAQGLAGDYEQFF	TGCGTCAGCAGCTTGGCCCAGGGACTAGCGGGAGACTATGAGCAGTTCTTC
TRBV6-1	-	TRBJ1-6	many	CASRGDGRSSPLHF	TGTGCCAGCAGGGGGGACGGACGGAGTTCACCCCTCCACTTT
TRBV18	-	TRBJ1-6	-	CASSPRNSPLHF	TGTGCCAGCTCACCAAGAAATTCACCCCTCCACTTT
TRBV7-9	-	TRBJ1-1	once	CASSFSGNTEAFF	TGTGCCAGCAGCTTTAGTGGGAACACTGAAGCTTTCTTT
TRBV20-1	-	TRBJ2-1	-	CSATSRRELSEQFF	TGCAGTGCTACTAGCAGGAGGGAGCTCAGTGAGCAGTTCTTC
TRBV5-1	-	TRBJ1-6	once	CASSLRSELGNSPLHF	TGCGCCAGCAGCCTGAGGTCAGAGCTGGGGAATTCACCCCTCCACTTT
TRBV9	-	TRBJ1-1	many	CASSGGRGGSSEAFF	TGTGCCAGCAGCGGGGGGAGGGGGGGATCGAGTGAAGCTTTCTTT
TRBV19	-	TRBJ1-2	medium-sized	CASRWTNYGYTF	TGTGCCAGTAGATGGACTAACTATGGCTACACCTTC
TRBV7-8	-	TRBJ2-3	medium-sized	CASSLEGRSTDTQYF	TGTGCCAGCAGCTTAGAAGGCAGGAGCACAGATACGCAGTATTTT
TRBV7-8	-	TRBJ2-7	medium-sized	CASSPVDRKAYEQYF	TGTGCCAGCAGCCCCGTAGACAGGAAAGCCTACGAGCAGTACTTC
TRBV18	-	TRBJ1-1	once	CASSGYSGVNTEAFF	TGTGCCAGCTCTGGCTACAGCGGAGTGAACACTGAAGCTTTCTTT
TRBV7-2	-	TRBJ2-1	medium-sized	CASSLASGDYNEQFF	TGTGCCAGCAGCTTAGCTAGCGGCGACTACAATGAGCAGTTCTTC
TRBV28	TRBD1	TRBJ2-7	many	CASKPQGAPYEQYF	TGTGCCAGCAAGCCGCAGGGGGCCCCCTACGAGCAGTACTTC